The source of this T cell receptor beta chain is a study of T-cell reconstitution after alpha-beta-depleted transplantation in children. V lost 2 bases to trimming and J lost 2 bases; unmatched junction nucleotides: 4. Looked up from germline, CDR1 is SGHRS and CDR2 is YFSETQ. This CDR3 region has 17 residues. This clonotype was detected a few times. TCRbeta library preparation incorporated unique molecular identifiers. MiXCR was run by TCRdb on the PCR reads, yielding one entry per CDR3 protein. The profile shows 640,000 or so distinct CDR3 sequences, around 16% of them singletons. This clonotype was sampled from a human donor who donated a stem cell graft to a child with acute myeloid leukemia. This chain links TRBV5-1 with TRBJ2-1, with 13 positions matching TRBD2. Sequencing used PBMCs from the stem cell graft donor, obtained from the stem cell graft. The chain's CDR3 is CASSFWTSGGPYNEQFF. In DNA form, the CDR3 reads TGCGCCAGCAGCTTTTGGACTAGCGGGGGACCCTACAATGAGCAGTTCTTC.